Each of the 9 T cell receptor beta chains below was sequenced from the same sample in a study of blood T cell repertoires in COVID-19. Measured with immunoSEQ multiplex PCR; TCRdb has only the in-frame clones, and not every one. The sample consists of about 75,000 clones, less than 85% of them appearing once. Sequenced: peripheral blood. These TCRs come from a woman older than 75 with active or convalescent COVID-19.

The gene calls are TRBV19 and TRBJ2-7; D uncertain. Looked up from germline, CDR1 is LNHDA and CDR2 is SQIVND (reference sequence). The CDR3 contains 13 residues. V was cut by 3 bases and J by 9 bases, with 15 bases left in between. As DNA, the CDR3 is TGTGCCAGTAGTATCTCATCGGTCCCCGGGCAGTACTTC. It is translated as CASSISSVPGQYF. The whole variable domain, remainder taken from reference TRBV19 and TRBJ2-7, is DGGITQSPKYLFRKEGQNVTLSCEQNLNHDAMYWYRQDPGQGLRLIYYSQIVNDFQKGDIAEGYSVSREKKESFPLTVTSAQKNPTAFYLCASSISSVPGQYFGPGTRLTVT.

V gene TRBV7-3 combines with J gene TRBJ2-3; unclear D gene. CDR1 SGHTA and CDR2 FQGTGA come from the germline V gene. Trimming left V 0 bases short and J 6 bases short, with 7 bases between. The CDR3 spans 13 residues. The CDR3 loop reads CASSLTSGDTQYF. The DNA for the CDR3 is TGTGCCAGCAGCTTAACGTCAGGTGATACGCAGTATTTT.

The chain couples TRBV7-9 to TRBJ2-3; 8 nucleotides match TRBD2. Trimming cost V 4 bases and J 2 bases; bases outside gene matches: 14. The CDR3 has 18 residues. Per the germline V gene, CDR1 is SEHNR and CDR2 is FQNEAQ (reference sequence). Here the CDR3 DNA reads TGTGCCAGCAGCTCCCCCTCGGGAGGGGGAGGGAACACAGATACGCAGTATTTT. Amino acids: CASSSPSGGGGNTDTQYF.

V and J are TRBV6-1 and TRBJ1-5, with D possibly matching TRBD1 (6 bases). The CDR3 spans 12 residues. With 1 base removed from V and 9 bases from J, the gap between germline ends came to 7 bases. The germline V gene encodes CDR1 MNHNS and CDR2 SASEGT. Here the CDR3 DNA reads TGTGCCAGCAGTGAAGGGGGGCGGCCCCAGCATTTT. Its translation is CASSEGGRPQHF.

The chain employs TRBV19 and TRBJ2-1; 9 bases are shared with TRBD2. The CDR3 covers 15 residues. V shed 4 bases, J shed 7 bases, and the junction held 8 bases outside the gene matches. Germline assignment: CDR1 LNHDA and CDR2 SQIVND (reference sequence). DNA for the CDR3: TGTGCCAGTAGTAAGGGGTCTAGCGGGGCGAATGAGCAGTTCTTC. Amino acid sequence: CASSKGSSGANEQFF.

This clone has only a few counts. The chain uses TRBV10-3 and TRBJ1-5; D unresolved. Germline V CDR1 and CDR2: ENHRY, SYGVKD. V dropped 2 bases and J dropped 0 bases, with 8 bases sitting between them. The CDR3 spans 15 residues. The CDR3 DNA reads TGTGCCATCAGTGAGCCTCCCTATAGCAATCAGCCCCAGCATTTT. This gives the protein CAISEPPYSNQPQHF.

This rearrangement joins TRBV4-3 to TRBJ2-5, with TRBD2 identical over 9 bases. Germline V CDR1 and CDR2: LGHNA, YSLEER. This CDR3 region has 17 residues. Trimming cost V 11 bases and J 2 bases; bases outside gene matches: 18. The CDR3 sequence is CARRQAGGGGLQETQYF. In DNA form, the CDR3 reads TGCGCCCGCCGCCAAGCGGGGGGCGGGGGGCTACAAGAGACCCAGTACTTC.

The genes are TRBV7-8 and TRBJ2-5; D remains unclear. Per the germline V gene, CDR1 is SGHVS and CDR2 is FQNEAQ. The V and J ends lost 3 bases and 0 bases respectively, with 20 bases between them. The CDR3 spans 18 residues. CDR3 residues: CASSFVPYGPWYQETQYF. In DNA form, the CDR3 reads TGTGCCAGCAGCTTTGTGCCGTATGGGCCTTGGTACCAAGAGACCCAGTACTTC.

This chain links TRBV7-9 with TRBJ2-5; possibly TRBD2 for D (6 bases). Germline V CDR1 and CDR2: SEHNR, FQNEAQ (reference sequence). V lost 3 bases and J lost 2, with 16 bases in between. This CDR3 contains 16 residues. The CDR3 reads CASSFAFGTPQETQYF. The CDR3 coding sequence is TGTGCCAGCAGCTTTGCTTTTGGGACTCCTCAAGAGACCCAGTACTTC.